This T cell receptor (beta chain) was sequenced for a study of T cell repertoires in cytomegalovirus infection. Overall study: It can be stated that public TCR beta signatures indicated CMV infection as well as a matching HLA type.

TCRdb re-called the reads through MiXCR, storing one row per CDR3 protein. The data contain fewer than 300,000 distinct CDR3 sequences, roughly 25% of them singletons. The CDR3 consists of 13 residues. CDR1 is SGHVS and CDR2 is FNYEAQ in the germline V gene. With 5 bases removed from V and 8 bases from J, the gap between germline ends came to 15 bases. In this sample, this clonotype turned up a few times. Its antigen is still unknown. Study-level findings and limits: What dominated the ex vivo response were HLA-C-restricted CMV-specific TCR beta clonotypes.

The sequence was obtained from a human donor in good health (CMV status not recorded). Some clones in this sample may be carry-over from other donors' samples. The specimen sequenced was PBMCs. The J gene is TRBJ1-2, the V gene TRBV7-6; tentative D call: TRBD1 (5 bases). CDR3 loop: CASSDRGGDGYTF. CDR3 DNA: TGTGCCAGCAGCGACCGAGGCGGGGACGGCTACACCTTC.